This T cell receptor (beta chain) was recovered during a study of identical twins. This clonotype was seen once. MiXCR, applied by TCRdb to the 5' RACE reads, yields one record per CDR3 protein. The sample has 1,800,000 or so distinct CDR3 sequences, less than 40% seen once. The germline gives CDR1 MGHRA, CDR2 YSYEKL. CDR3 length: 12 amino acids. Losses at the gene ends were 5 bases for V and 12 bases for J; bases not matched to a gene: 6. The genes are TRBV4-1 and TRBJ2-1; the match to TRBD2 covers 8 bases. The source is a newborn girl in good health. The sample comprised cord blood. The CDR3 region is CASSSSGFGQFF. Written as DNA, the CDR3 is TGCGCCAGCAGCTCTAGCGGGTTCGGGCAGTTCTTC.